What follows are 10 T cell receptor beta chains derived from one specimen sequenced in a study of T cell repertoires in aging, cancer and after chemotherapy. Peripheral blood genomic DNA, not sorted cells or RNA, was the template. Multiplex touch-down PCR with TRB-A/B primers amplified rearranged V-D-J TRB sequences. TCRdb ran MiXCR on the multiplex PCR reads and lists one entry per CDR3 protein. The sample has 12,000 or so distinct CDR3 sequences; about 31% are singletons. The sample consisted of blood. The receptors were sampled from a human donor in good health. The donor label of this sample is uncertain.

In DNA, the CDR3 is TGTGCCAGCAGAGTAGGGACAGTGAGCAATCAGCCCCAGCATTTT. Protein product: CASRVGTVSNQPQHF. The gene calls are TRBV6-1 and TRBJ1-5; 7 bases are shared with TRBD1. The CDR3 consists of 15 residues. In germline, CDR1 is MNHNS, CDR2 SASEGT. The V gene end was trimmed by 6 bases and the J gene end by 1 base; junction bases not matched to a gene: 6.

The CDR3 reads CASRLRGGQPQHF. Here the CDR3 DNA reads TGTGCCAGCAGGTTGAGGGGAGGTCAGCCCCAGCATTTT. This chain links TRBV12-3 or TRBV12-4 with TRBJ1-5, with a possible D match to TRBD1 (5 bases). The CDR3 spans 13 residues. The V and J ends lost 6 bases and 6 bases respectively, with 12 bases between them.

The chain employs TRBV6-5 and TRBJ1-4; D is ambiguous. CDR3 length equals 15 residues. Trimming stripped 6 bases from V and 0 bases from J, with 11 bases between. From germline, CDR1 is MNHEY and CDR2 SVGAGI. CDR3 bases: TGTGCCAGCAGGGTCAGGACCGCAACTAATGAAAAACTGTTTTTT. The encoded protein is CASRVRTATNEKLFF.

The table lists this clonotype with a few counts. The rearrangement uses TRBV6-5 and TRBJ1-1, with 7 bases identical to TRBD1. Germline V CDR1 and CDR2: MNHEY, SVGAGI. The CDR3 consists of 15 residues. V trimming: 6 bases; J trimming: 1 base; junction bases outside the gene matches: 8. CDR3 sequence: CASRGGGQENTEAFF. The CDR3 DNA sequence: TGTGCCAGCAGGGGGGGTGGACAGGAGAACACTGAAGCTTTCTTT.

The chain employs TRBV5-1 and TRBJ1-2; D is ambiguous. Trimming stripped 0 bases from V and 5 bases from J, with 5 bases between. This CDR3 spans 12 amino acids. Germline V gives CDR1 SGHRS, CDR2 YFSETQ. The CDR3, as DNA: TGCGCCAGCAGCTTGGACAGTTATGGCTACACCTTC. Translated, it gives CASSLDSYGYTF.

This clonotype was counted only a few times. V usage is TRBV27 and J usage is TRBJ1-4, with D tentatively TRBD1 (6 bases). Germline V gene data show CDR1 as MNHEY and CDR2 as SMNVEV (reference sequence). Trimming took 5 bases from V and 11 from J, leaving 21 bases between them. CDR3 length: 15 residues. The CDR3 reads CASSPPDSLEGKLFF. In nucleotides, the CDR3 is TGTGCCAGCAGTCCCCCGGACAGCCTAGAGGGGAAACTGTTTTTT.

The chain carries TRBV30 and TRBJ1-6, with a possible D match to TRBD1 (5 bases). The CDR3 is made up of 15 amino acids. CDR1 is GTSNPN, CDR2 SVGIG, per germline (reference sequence). Trimming left V 1 base short and J 9 bases short, with 16 bases between. CDR3 sequence: CAWSGPGAGLSPLHF. The CDR3 bases are TGTGCCTGGAGTGGACCCGGGGCAGGCCTTTCACCCCTCCACTTT.

This clonotype is judged medium-sized. J is TRBJ2-5 and V is TRBV29-1; D is possibly TRBD2 (5 bases). V lost 1 base to trimming and J lost 4 bases, with 22 bases between them. The CDR3 consists of 17 residues. CDR1 SQVTM and CDR2 ANQGSEA come from the germline V gene. The CDR3 DNA sequence: TGCAGCGTTGAAGGTTTCACCCACATCGGGGTGGGAGAGACCCAGTACTTC. This gives the protein CSVEGFTHIGVGETQYF.

This clonotype turned up a few times. The chain recombines TRBV14 with TRBJ2-2; tentatively, D is TRBD1 (5 bases). Trimming removed 5 bases at V and 2 bases at J, with 6 bases between. Germline-derived CDR1 and CDR2 are SGHDN and FVKESK. The CDR3 is 13 residues long. The CDR3 protein is CASSWGNTGELFF. CDR3 bases: TGTGCCAGCAGCTGGGGCAACACCGGGGAGCTGTTTTTT.

This chain joins TRBV12-3 or TRBV12-4 and TRBJ2-7; D gene ambiguous. The CDR3 extends over 13 amino acids. V was cut by 1 base and J by 2 bases, with 6 bases left in between. The CDR3 reads CASSLGTTYEQYF. The CDR3 DNA is TGTGCCAGCAGTTTAGGGACCACCTACGAGCAGTACTTC.